The clone carrying this TCR beta chain is medium-sized. Its antigen remains unknown. Blood genomic DNA input for TRB amplification was about 250-550 ng. BIOMED2 TRB-A/B primer pools were used in multiplex TRB PCR. In TCRdb, the multiplex PCR reads were re-called with MiXCR into one record per CDR3 protein. Here the sample spans 7,000 to 9,500 distinct CDR3 sequences, roughly a quarter being singletons. This sample is drawn from a study of T and B cells in COVID-19 patients. Overall study: Recovered patients mostly had mild to moderate COVID-19 managed as outpatients. Points from the study as a whole: Clonality of TRB repertoires was high in active COVID-19; recovery brought above-healthy diversity and richness. Patients with COVID-19 reportedly showed strongly skewed T cell receptor beta variable and joining gene usage.

The V segment lost 0 bases and the J segment 3 bases; nucleotides outside the gene matches: 6. From germline, CDR1 is SGHDT and CDR2 YYEEEE. The CDR3 has 16 residues. The V gene is TRBV5-6, the J gene TRBJ2-1; 7 nucleotides line up with TRBD2. This clonotype was obtained from a human donor who had recovered from COVID-19. Sample: blood. CDR3 loop: CASSLVASGVYNEQFF. CDR3 nucleotides: TGTGCCAGCAGCTTGGTGGCTAGCGGAGTCTACAATGAGCAGTTCTTC.